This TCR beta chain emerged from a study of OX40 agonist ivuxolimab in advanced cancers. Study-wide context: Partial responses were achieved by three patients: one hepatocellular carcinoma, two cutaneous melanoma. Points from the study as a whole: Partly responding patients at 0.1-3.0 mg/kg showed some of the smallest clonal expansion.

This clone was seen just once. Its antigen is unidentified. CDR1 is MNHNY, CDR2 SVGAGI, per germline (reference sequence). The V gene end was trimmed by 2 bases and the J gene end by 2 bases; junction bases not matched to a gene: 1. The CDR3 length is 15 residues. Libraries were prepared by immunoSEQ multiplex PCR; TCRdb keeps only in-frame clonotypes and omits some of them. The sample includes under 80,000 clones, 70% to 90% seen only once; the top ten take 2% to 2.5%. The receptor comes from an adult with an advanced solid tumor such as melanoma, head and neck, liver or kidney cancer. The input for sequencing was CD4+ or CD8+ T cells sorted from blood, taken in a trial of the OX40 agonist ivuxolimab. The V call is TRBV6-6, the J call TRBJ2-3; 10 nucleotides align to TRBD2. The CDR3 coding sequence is TGTGCCAGCAGTTACGGGACTAGCGACACAGATACGCAGTATTTT. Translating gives CASSYGTSDTDTQYF.